One sample yielded the 15 T cell receptor beta chains listed below, sequenced in a study of blood T cell repertoires in COVID-19. The method was immunoSEQ multiplex PCR; TCRdb's version includes in-frame clones alone and lacks a portion of them. The sample lists roughly 200,000 clones, 75% to 90% occurring once. Sequenced sample: peripheral blood. Every receptor here comes from a woman in her sixties with acute or convalescent COVID-19.

The gene calls are TRBV20-1 and TRBJ2-3; 8 bases line up with TRBD2. From germline, CDR1 is DFQATT and CDR2 SNEGSKA (reference sequence). The CDR3 sequence is 11 residues long. Trimming took 0 bases from V and 13 from J; bases not matched to a gene: 3. CDR3 in DNA: TGCAGTGCTAGAGATGGAGCGGGAGAGTATTTT. Protein sequence: CSARDGAGEYF.

The J gene is TRBJ2-1, the V gene TRBV5-4, with no clear D. Germline CDR1 is SGHNT and CDR2 is YYREEE (reference sequence). Trimming stripped 0 bases from V and 0 bases from J, with 7 bases between. CDR3 length: 15 amino acids. CDR3: CASSLDPSSYNEQFF. The CDR3 coding sequence is TGTGCCAGCAGCTTGGACCCCAGCTCCTACAATGAGCAGTTCTTC. Drawing the rest from reference TRBV5-4 and TRBJ2-1, the complete variable domain is ETGVTQSPTHLIKTRGQQVTLRCSSQSGHNTVSWYQQALGQGPQFIFQYYREEENGRGNFPPRFSGLQFPNYSSELNVNALELDDSALYLCASSLDPSSYNEQFFGPGTRLTVL.

The V call is TRBV30, the J call TRBJ1-5, with D possibly matching TRBD1 (6 bases). The ends were cut back, 1 base at V and 4 bases at J, with 8 bases in the middle. The CDR3 totals 13 residues. Germline V gives CDR1 GTSNPN, CDR2 SVGIG (reference sequence). The CDR3 sequence is CAWSGGPNQPQHF. CDR3 DNA sequence: TGTGCCTGGAGTGGGGGGCCAAATCAGCCCCAGCATTTT.

The genes are TRBV11-3 and TRBJ2-1; 7 nucleotides line up with TRBD2. The germline gives CDR1 SGHNT, CDR2 YENEEA. CDR3 length: 15 amino acids. The J segment lost 2 bases and the V segment lost 4 bases, leaving 5 bases of the junction unmatched. The CDR3 DNA sequence: TGTGCCAGCAGCTGGGGGGGACGGACCTACAATGAGCAGTTCTTC. Translating it yields CASSWGGRTYNEQFF.

In this sample, this clone turned up once. This chain connects TRBV10-3 to TRBJ1-1, with D possibly matching TRBD1 (6 bases). V lost 7 bases to trimming and J lost 7 bases, with 16 bases between them. Germline V gives CDR1 ENHRY, CDR2 SYGVKD. This CDR3 comprises 13 residues. The CDR3 region is CAIKPQGGNEAFF. CDR3 DNA: TGTGCCATCAAGCCACAGGGTGGCAATGAAGCTTTCTTT.

This rearrangement joins TRBV19 to TRBJ1-2; D perhaps matches TRBD1 (5 bases). V lost 3 bases, J lost 1 base, and 6 bases lay in between. Germline V gene data show CDR1 as LNHDA and CDR2 as SQIVND (reference sequence). The CDR3 extends over 13 amino acids. The CDR3 bases are TGTGCCAGTAGTATTGACAGTAACTATGGCTACACCTTC. Protein: CASSIDSNYGYTF.

The rearrangement joins TRBV28 to TRBJ2-7, with D uncertain. Per germline, CDR1 MDHEN and CDR2 SYDVKM. The V gene lost 10 bases and the J gene lost 5 bases, with 15 bases spanning the gap. The CDR3 has 12 residues. The CDR3 DNA reads TGTGCCACTGCCGGGTGGCAAAACGAGCAGTACTTC. Protein: CATAGWQNEQYF.

The chain couples TRBV5-8 to TRBJ2-7; 8 bases are shared with TRBD2. Germline V gives CDR1 SGHTS, CDR2 YDEGEE. V shed 1 base and J 10 bases; nucleotides not matched to a gene: 7. CDR3 length: 13 amino acids. DNA for the CDR3: TGTGCCAGCAGCTTGACCGGGGGGGAAGGTCAGTACGTC. As protein: CASSLTGGEGQYV.

V and J are TRBV13 and TRBJ2-2, with 9 bases lining up with TRBD1. Germline CDR1 reads PRHDT; CDR2 reads FYEKMQ (reference sequence). The CDR3 is 19 amino acids. V shed 4 bases and J 5 bases; nucleotides not matched to a gene: 17. CDR3 loop: CASSWLVVRDRVETGELFF. The CDR3 region has the DNA TGTGCCAGCAGCTGGCTCGTCGTGCGGGACAGGGTGGAAACCGGGGAGCTGTTTTTT.

This chain joins TRBV5-4 and TRBJ2-3, with 10 bases identical to TRBD2. CDR3 length: 16 residues. Germline-derived CDR1 and CDR2 are SGHNT and YYREEE (reference sequence). Germline trimming cut 10 bases from V and 1 base from J; bases unmatched to any gene: 12. The CDR3 region is CAWSPWTSGGTDTQYF. In nucleotides, the CDR3 is TGTGCCTGGAGCCCTTGGACTAGCGGTGGCACAGATACGCAGTATTTT. The entire variable domain, with the rest obtained from reference TRBV5-4 and TRBJ2-3, is as follows: ETGVTQSPTHLIKTRGQQVTLRCSSQSGHNTVSWYQQALGQGPQFIFQYYREEENGRGNFPPRFSGLQFPNYSSELNVNALELDDSALYLCAWSPWTSGGTDTQYFGPGTRLTVL.

This chain uses TRBV24-1 with TRBJ2-2; 9 nucleotides align to TRBD1. CDR3 length: 17 residues. The junction had 7 bases not matched to a gene; V was cut back by 3 bases and J by 3 bases. Germline V gene sequence: CDR1 KGHDR, CDR2 SFDVKD. In nucleotides, the CDR3 is TGTGCCACCAGTGATGACCGGGGGACAGGGTACACCGGGGAGCTGTTTTTT. As protein: CATSDDRGTGYTGELFF.

This clone was counted between two and nine times. The chain recombines TRBV7-9 with TRBJ1-6; possibly TRBD1 for D (5 bases). CDR3 length: 15 amino acids. Trimming took 7 bases from V and 9 from J, leaving 19 bases between them. The germline CDR1 and CDR2 sequences are SEHNR and FQNEAQ (reference sequence). The CDR3 loop is CASKQSGQGGSPLHF. The DNA for the CDR3 is TGTGCCAGCAAACAATCCGGGCAGGGCGGTTCACCCCTCCACTTT. The full variable domain, in which reference TRBV7-9 and TRBJ1-6 provide the parts outside the CDR3, is DTGVSQNPRHKITKRGQNVTFRCDPISEHNRLYWYRQTLGQGPEFLTYFQNEAQLEKSRLLSDRFSAERPKGSFSTLEIQRTEQGDSAMYLCASKQSGQGGSPLHFGNGTRLTVT.

This rearrangement joins TRBV16 to TRBJ2-2, with D hard to call. Germline V gives CDR1 KGHSY, CDR2 FQNENV. V lost 0 bases to trimming and J lost 1 base, with 6 bases between them. The CDR3 covers 15 residues. CDR3 nucleotide sequence: TGTGCCAGCAGCCAATCGGGCCAGAACACCGGGGAGCTGTTTTTT. Encoded protein: CASSQSGQNTGELFF.

The rearrangement links TRBV5-1 to TRBJ1-4; TRBD1 matches 9 bases. Germline loops: CDR1 SGHRS, CDR2 YFSETQ. CDR3 length equals 16 residues. V gave up 0 bases and J gave up 7 bases; unmatched junction bases: 7. CDR3 residues: CASSLESGQGGEKLFF. The CDR3 nucleotides read TGCGCCAGCAGCTTGGAATCGGGACAGGGCGGTGAAAAACTGTTTTTT.

The rearrangement joins TRBV11-2 to TRBJ1-2, with 9 bases aligning to TRBD1. Germline V lookup: CDR1 SGHAT, CDR2 FQNNGV. The CDR3 is 15 residues long. V shed 5 bases, J shed 2 bases, and the junction held 6 bases outside the gene matches. The CDR3 region has the DNA TGTGCCAGCAGCCAAGGGACAGGGTGGAACTATGGCTACACCTTC. It translates to CASSQGTGWNYGYTF. The full variable domain, its missing parts supplied by reference TRBV11-2 and TRBJ1-2, is EAGVAQSPRYKIIEKRQSVAFWCNPISGHATLYWYQQILGQGPKLLIQFQNNGVVDDSQLPKDRFSAERLKGVDSTLKIQPAKLEDSAVYLCASSQGTGWNYGYTFGSGTRLTVV.